This entry features one TCR beta chain sequence. Its matching antigen is unknown. This specimen belongs to a study of CD8+ T cells in alopecia areata. Whole-study context: Those patients who were treated received oral tofacitinib, which was given at 5 to 10 mg twice daily for moderate-to-severe alopecia areata. Broader study findings: Sequences from scalp samples also cover resident alphabeta T cells of normal skin. Scalp lesions, especially in alopecia totalis/universalis, had higher clonality than normal scalp.

Cell sorting was applied to PBMCs, and CD4+ and CD8+ T cells were collected. RNA, once extracted, was reverse transcribed into cDNA for use as the sequencing template. Sequencing used immunoSEQ multiplex PCR; TCRdb keeps in-frame clones, though not all of them. The table lists fewer than 100,000 clones, under 45% of them singletons. CDR3 size: 13 residues. Trimming pared 1 base from V and 8 bases from J, leaving 11 bases between. Looked up from germline, CDR1 is SGHTA and CDR2 is FQGNSA. The chain uses TRBV7-2 and TRBJ1-2; D ambiguous. Sequences were obtained from CD4+ T cells sorted from blood. This sequence was found in a human donor with alopecia areata. The CDR3 nucleotides are TGTGCCAGCAGCTTAGGGGTAAACAGCGGCTACACCTTC. Translated, it gives CASSLGVNSGYTF.